This TCR beta chain originates from a study of blood T cell repertoires in COVID-19. The table came from immunoSEQ multiplex PCR; TCRdb's copy has only in-frame clones and leaves some out. The sample carries under 450,000 clones, 75% to 90% recorded once. This CDR3 is 19 amino acids long. The trim removed 0 bases at V and 6 bases at J, leaving 12 bases unmatched. From germline, CDR1 is SGHVS and CDR2 FQNEAQ. J is TRBJ2-1 and V is TRBV7-8; TRBD2 agrees at 12 bases. The TCR comes from a woman aged 55 to 70 with COVID-19, enrolled during active disease. Sequenced: peripheral blood. CDR3 sequence reads: CASSLALAGGPGILNEQFF. The CDR3 nucleotides are TGTGCCAGCAGCTTAGCTCTAGCGGGGGGGCCCGGAATTCTCAATGAGCAGTTCTTC. The whole variable domain, remainder taken from reference TRBV7-8 and TRBJ2-1, is GAGVSQSPRYKVAKRGQDVALRCDPISGHVSLFWYQQALGQGPEFLTYFQNEAQLDKSGLPSDRFFAERPEGSVSTLKIQRTQQEDSAVYLCASSLALAGGPGILNEQFFGPGTRLTVL.